The 29 T cell receptor beta chains listed next were all sequenced from one sample in a study of T-cell reconstitution after alpha-beta-depleted transplantation in children. Unique molecular identifiers were used in preparing the TCRbeta library. TCRdb re-called the PCR reads with MiXCR, one entry per CDR3 protein. The sample includes approximately 400,000 distinct CDR3 sequences, approximately 10% of them seen just once. Sequenced material: PBMCs from the stem cell graft donor, taken from the stem cell graft. Receptors were obtained from a human donor who donated a stem cell graft to a child with acute myeloid leukemia.

J is TRBJ2-6 and V is TRBV6-5; D may be TRBD1 (5 bases). Germline V gene lookup returns CDR1 MNHEY and CDR2 SVGAGI. V was trimmed by 2 bases and J by 0 bases, leaving 11 bases between them. The length of the CDR3 is 17 residues. The CDR3 coding sequence is TGTGCCAGCAGTTACGGGGCCAGAAACTCTGGGGCCAACGTCCTGACTTTC. Encoded protein: CASSYGARNSGANVLTF.

The chain has TRBV6-5 and TRBJ2-3, with TRBD2 matching 10 bases. Germline-derived CDR1 and CDR2 are MNHEY and SVGAGI. Trimming removed 8 bases from V and 1 base from J; junction bases left unmatched: 12. The CDR3 runs 17 residues. The CDR3 region is CASRSSGGGRGTDTQYF. The DNA for the CDR3 is TGTGCCAGCCGTTCAAGCGGGGGGGGCCGAGGCACAGATACGCAGTATTTT.

CDR3 nucleotides: TGTGCCAGCAGCCCCGCGGGACAGGTTAACGAGCAGTACTTC. Translated, it gives CASSPAGQVNEQYF. The genes are TRBV3-1 and TRBJ2-7; 8 bases fit TRBD1. Looked up from germline, CDR1 is LGHDT and CDR2 is YNNKEL (reference sequence). The CDR3 contains 14 residues. Trimming removed 4 bases from V and 5 bases from J; junction bases left unmatched: 7.

This clonotype was observed a handful of times. V is TRBV7-9 and J is TRBJ2-5; TRBD1 might be the D (6 bases). Germline V CDR1 and CDR2: SEHNR, FQNEAQ (reference sequence). This CDR3 is 16 amino acids long. Deletions cut 5 bases from V and 2 bases from J, with 18 bases between. CDR3 loop: CASSTGTQNLQETQYF. In nucleotides, the CDR3 is TGTGCCAGCAGCACCGGGACACAAAATCTACAAGAGACCCAGTACTTC.

This clonotype came up a few times. The chain is built from TRBV29-1 and TRBJ2-3; D is perhaps TRBD1 or TRBD2 (6 bases each). Per the germline V gene, CDR1 is SQVTM and CDR2 is ANQGSEA. V lost 4 bases and J lost 2, with 13 bases in between. The CDR3 is made up of 14 amino acids. CDR3 nucleotide sequence: TGCAGCGTTGTCACCGGGGGACACACAGATACGCAGTATTTT. This translates into CSVVTGGHTDTQYF.

The table lists this clonotype with a few counts. The rearrangement links TRBV7-6 to TRBJ2-7; 10 nucleotides line up with TRBD2. This CDR3 contains 15 residues. Germline lookup yields CDR1 SGHVS and CDR2 FNYEAQ. The trim removed 3 bases at V and 4 bases at J, leaving 6 bases unmatched. CDR3 residues: CASSFFLAGVYEQYF. CDR3 DNA: TGTGCCAGCAGCTTCTTCCTAGCGGGAGTATACGAGCAGTACTTC.

This chain joins TRBV20-1 and TRBJ2-1, with 14 bases fitting TRBD2. Unmatched junction bases numbered 2, after V lost 2 bases and J lost 8 bases. The CDR3 runs 14 residues. Germline-derived CDR1 and CDR2 are DFQATT and SNEGSKA (reference sequence). The chain's CDR3 is CSARRLAGGYEQFF. In nucleotides, the CDR3 is TGCAGTGCTAGAAGACTAGCGGGAGGGTATGAGCAGTTCTTC.

This clonotype was counted between two and nine times. V is TRBV10-3 and J is TRBJ2-5; D is perhaps TRBD1 (6 bases). CDR1 ENHRY and CDR2 SYGVKD come from the germline V gene. V lost 4 bases and J lost 5, with 23 bases in between. This CDR3 region has 17 residues. The CDR3 DNA reads as TGTGCCATCAGTGCCTCTAGGACAGACCTTCATGGGGAGACCCAGTACTTC. It encodes CAISASRTDLHGETQYF.

This clonotype came up many times. This chain joins TRBV6-1 and TRBJ2-2; D gene unclear. Germline CDR1 is MNHNS and CDR2 is SASEGT. With 5 bases removed from V and 5 bases from J, the gap between germline ends came to 21 bases. The CDR3 loop spans 17 amino acids. DNA of the CDR3: TGTGCCAGCAGTCGGAAGCCCGGTAGTGTCGGGACCGGGGAGCTGTTTTTT. The encoded protein is CASSRKPGSVGTGELFF.

This clonotype was counted at least ten times. The chain combines TRBV6-2 or TRBV6-3 with TRBJ2-5; D possibly corresponds to TRBD2 (5 bases). V shed 5 bases and J shed 5 bases, with 9 bases lying between them. From germline, CDR1 is MNHEY and CDR2 SVGEGT. The CDR3 spans 12 residues. The CDR3 DNA reads TGTGCCAGCAGTGACCCGGGGGAGACCCAGTACTTC. It is translated as CASSDPGETQYF.

The chain employs TRBV5-5 and TRBJ2-1; a weak D match, TRBD1 (6 bases). V was clipped by 0 bases and J by 6 bases, with 16 bases between them. Per the germline V gene, CDR1 is SGHKS and CDR2 is YYEKEE (reference sequence). This CDR3 contains 16 residues. This chain's CDR3 is CASSLVRGNSGNEQFF. The CDR3 coding sequence is TGTGCCAGCAGCTTGGTCAGGGGAAATTCAGGCAATGAGCAGTTCTTC.

V and J are TRBV20-1 and TRBJ2-5, with 9 bases aligning to TRBD1. CDR3 size: 13 residues. Germline loops: CDR1 DFQATT, CDR2 SNEGSKA (reference sequence). The V and J ends lost 3 bases and 5 bases, in that order; junction bases with no gene match: 4. CDR3 coding DNA: TGCAGTGCTAGGGGACAGGGTTTGGAGACCCAGTACTTC. This sequence encodes CSARGQGLETQYF.

The V gene is TRBV4-3, the J gene TRBJ2-3, with D possibly matching TRBD1 (6 bases). The germline V gene has CDR1 LGHNA and CDR2 YSLEER. V was pared by 2 bases and J by 0 bases, with 15 bases between. The CDR3 extends over 17 amino acids. CDR3 nucleotide sequence: TGCGCCAGCAGCCAATTTCCGTCAGGGGCGAGCACAGATACGCAGTATTTT. Protein product: CASSQFPSGASTDTQYF.

In this sample, this clonotype turned up a few times. The chain combines TRBV5-1 with TRBJ2-1; 8 bases map to TRBD1. The CDR3 contains 13 residues. Germline CDR1 is SGHRS and CDR2 is YFSETQ. The V segment lost 7 bases and the J segment 4 bases; nucleotides outside the gene matches: 4. CDR3 nucleotide sequence: TGCGCCAGCCGTCGACAGGGGTACAATGAGCAGTTCTTC. Its translation: CASRRQGYNEQFF.

This clonotype was seen a handful of times. This chain joins TRBV20-1 and TRBJ2-3, with TRBD1 as a possible D gene (6 bases). Germline loops: CDR1 DFQATT, CDR2 SNEGSKA (reference sequence). There are 14 residues in the CDR3. V shed 5 bases and J shed 1 base, with 13 bases lying between them. The DNA for the CDR3 is TGCAGTGCTGGACGCAGACAGGGCACAGATACGCAGTATTTT. This translates into CSAGRRQGTDTQYF.

This clonotype was counted only a few times. The chain uses TRBV6-1 and TRBJ2-7, with unresolved D. The germline V and J ends were trimmed by 3 bases and 2 bases, with 8 bases remaining between them. This CDR3 contains 13 residues. Germline lookup yields CDR1 MNHNS and CDR2 SASEGT. CDR3 nucleotides: TGTGCCAGCAGTGAGGGTAAGACCTACGAGCAGTACTTC. It is translated as CASSEGKTYEQYF.

This clonotype was detected a few times. The chain has TRBV7-9 and TRBJ2-5; tentatively, D is TRBD2 (6 bases). CDR3 length: 15 amino acids. V was shortened by 4 bases and J by 6 bases, with 18 bases between the two germline ends. In germline, CDR1 is SEHNR, CDR2 FQNEAQ (reference sequence). The CDR3 bases are TGTGCCAGCAGCTCGGGCGCGGGACGGGGACAGACCCAGTACTTC. It yields the protein CASSSGAGRGQTQYF.

This clonotype was observed a handful of times. This sequence joins TRBV12-5 and TRBJ2-5; D remains unclear. Trimming left V 0 bases short and J 1 base short, with 9 bases between. CDR3 length equals 15 residues. Germline CDR1 and CDR2: LGHNT and FRNRAP. The CDR3 nucleotides are TGTGCTAGTGGTTTGGTCAGGAGAATCCAAGAGACCCAGTACTTC. This gives the protein CASGLVRRIQETQYF.

This clonotype has more than one count but fewer than ten. The CDR3 nucleotides are TGTGCCAGCAGAGAGGGGGGACTAGCGGGGGGCCCCACAGATACGCAGTATTTT. Protein product: CASREGGLAGGPTDTQYF. V is TRBV11-2 and J is TRBJ2-3, with TRBD2 matching 15 bases. CDR1 and CDR2 from the germline V gene are SGHAT and FQNNGV. The J segment lost 2 bases and the V segment lost 6 bases, leaving 9 bases of the junction unmatched. The CDR3 has 18 amino acids. Combining the CDR3 with reference TRBV11-2 and TRBJ2-3 gives the whole variable domain EAGVAQSPRYKIIEKRQSVAFWCNPISGHATLYWYQQILGQGPKLLIQFQNNGVVDDSQLPKDRFSAERLKGVDSTLKIQPAKLEDSAVYLCASREGGLAGGPTDTQYFGPGTRLTVL.

This clonotype was counted ten times or more. The chain couples TRBV29-1 to TRBJ2-1; D may match TRBD1 or TRBD2 (5 bases each). Per germline, CDR1 SQVTM and CDR2 ANQGSEA. Trimming pared 4 bases from V and 2 bases from J, leaving 15 bases between. The CDR3 contains 15 residues. As DNA, the CDR3 is TGCAGCGTTGGGGACGGAGCCTCCCCCTACAATGAGCAGTTCTTC. The encoded protein is CSVGDGASPYNEQFF.

The chain joins TRBV20-1 to TRBJ1-1; tentative D call: TRBD1 (6 bases). The CDR3 sequence is 13 residues long. Germline V gives CDR1 DFQATT, CDR2 SNEGSKA (reference sequence). The V end lost 2 bases, the J end lost 1 base, and 8 bases lay between the germline ends. The CDR3 region is CSARKGGNTEAFF. The CDR3 coding sequence is TGCAGTGCTAGAAAGGGGGGGAACACTGAAGCTTTCTTT.

The table lists this clonotype with a few counts. This chain links TRBV10-3 with TRBJ2-7; D is perhaps TRBD1 or TRBD2 (6 bases each). The CDR3 consists of 12 residues. Trimming took 3 bases from V and 6 from J, leaving 9 bases between them. Per germline, CDR1 ENHRY and CDR2 SYGVKD. CDR3 protein: CAISEGGTEQYF. DNA for the CDR3: TGTGCCATCAGTGAAGGGGGGACCGAGCAGTACTTC.

This clonotype was seen at least ten times. The chain is built from TRBV20-1 and TRBJ2-7, with D unresolved. CDR1 and CDR2 from the germline V gene are DFQATT and SNEGSKA (reference sequence). V lost 4 bases and J 0 bases, leaving 7 bases between the germline ends. CDR3 length: 12 amino acids. CDR3 DNA sequence: TGCAGTGCTACGGACGGCTCCTACGAGCAGTACTTC. Its translation is CSATDGSYEQYF.

This clonotype came up many times. The genes are TRBV27 and TRBJ1-2; D is unclear. This CDR3 comprises 15 residues. Germline V lookup: CDR1 MNHEY, CDR2 SMNVEV (reference sequence). V dropped 5 bases and J dropped 0 bases, with 13 bases sitting between them. The CDR3 is CASSPLGVTNYGYTF. The CDR3 DNA reads as TGTGCCAGCAGTCCCCTTGGAGTTACTAACTATGGCTACACCTTC.

This clonotype has only a few counts. The chain carries TRBV12-3 or TRBV12-4 and TRBJ2-3, with TRBD1 as a possible D gene (6 bases). This CDR3 contains 16 residues. V dropped 2 bases and J dropped 0 bases, with 12 bases sitting between them. CDR3 residues: CASSLNAGASTDTQYF. Here the CDR3 DNA reads TGTGCCAGCAGTTTAAACGCAGGGGCCAGCACAGATACGCAGTATTTT.

In DNA, the CDR3 is TGCAGTGCTGCGACGGGGGTCGGCTATGGCTACACCTTC. This translates into CSAATGVGYGYTF. The chain is built from TRBV20-1 and TRBJ1-2, with a weak D call TRBD1 (5 bases). Germline V lookup: CDR1 DFQATT, CDR2 SNEGSKA (reference sequence). V lost 5 bases, J lost 4 bases, and 14 bases lay in between. The CDR3 runs to 13 residues.

The chain links TRBV20-1 to TRBJ2-1; TRBD2 matches 10 bases. Losses at the gene ends were 3 bases for V and 7 bases for J; bases not matched to a gene: 15. The CDR3 is 17 residues long. CDR1 DFQATT and CDR2 SNEGSKA come from the germline V gene (reference sequence). The CDR3 here is CSARATTSGEGGNEQFF. CDR3 in DNA: TGCAGTGCTAGGGCTACAACTAGCGGGGAAGGTGGGAATGAGCAGTTCTTC.

This clonotype showed up just a few times. The V gene is TRBV7-2, the J gene TRBJ1-4; a weak D match, TRBD1 (6 bases). The germline V gene has CDR1 SGHTA and CDR2 FQGNSA. V lost 5 bases, J lost 12 bases, and 16 bases lay in between. This CDR3 is 13 amino acids long. The CDR3 DNA follows: TGTGCCAGCAGCCCCCGGGGACAAGGCGAACTGTTTTTT. It is translated as CASSPRGQGELFF.

This clonotype has ten or more counts. The chain joins TRBV25-1 to TRBJ2-5; 11 bases are a match to TRBD1. J gave up 5 bases and V 7 bases, and 6 bases lay outside the gene matches. There are 14 residues in the CDR3. CDR1 is MGHDK and CDR2 is SYGVNS in the germline V gene. The CDR3 loop reads CASTRTGGKETQYF. The CDR3 DNA reads TGTGCCAGCACCCGGACAGGGGGCAAGGAGACCCAGTACTTC.